This T cell receptor (beta chain) was retrieved from a study of human T cells and chemical hapten exposure. Study-wide context: Skin of the upper inner arm, roughly 2 cm by roughly 2 cm, received 2% DPC for sensitization. TCR yields per sample varied mostly from small pooled library volume differences.

Individual cDNA molecules each carried unique molecular identifiers attached by the library. In TCRdb, the reads were re-called with MiXCR into one record per CDR3 protein. Among approximately 2,600 distinct CDR3 sequences, over 40% were seen once, and the ten largest hold approximately 9.9%. This CDR3 has 12 residues. The germline gives CDR1 DFQATT, CDR2 SNEGSKA (reference sequence). With 1 base removed from V and 6 bases from J, the gap between germline ends came to 10 bases. Treatment of the sample: therapeutic diphenylcyclopropenone sensitization with weekly scalp DPC. Specimen: whole blood, collected before DPC sensitization or 2, 6, or about 24 weeks after (not recorded which). The receptor was isolated from an adult with alopecia areata. Some clones in this sample may be carry-over from other donors' samples. This table probably holds off-target reads from a library built for another chain. The gene calls are TRBV20-1 and TRBJ2-7; D is undetermined. The CDR3, as DNA: TGCAGTGCTAGAGGGGCAGCGTTCGAGCAGTACTTC. Translating it yields CSARGAAFEQYF.